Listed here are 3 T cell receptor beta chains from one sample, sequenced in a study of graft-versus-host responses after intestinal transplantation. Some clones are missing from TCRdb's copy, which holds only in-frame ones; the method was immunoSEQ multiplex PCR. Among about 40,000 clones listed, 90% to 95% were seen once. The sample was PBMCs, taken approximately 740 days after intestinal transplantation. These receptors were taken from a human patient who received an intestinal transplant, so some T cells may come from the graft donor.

The CDR3 coding sequence is TGTGCCAGCAGTTACTACAACAGGGGCCGCTACGAGCAGTACTTC. It yields the protein CASSYYNRGRYEQYF. The rearrangement uses TRBV6-6 and TRBJ2-7; 7 bases match TRBD1. The germline CDR1 and CDR2 sequences are MNHNY and SVGAGI (reference sequence). Trimming removed 1 base from V and 3 bases from J; junction bases left unmatched: 6. This CDR3 region has 15 residues.

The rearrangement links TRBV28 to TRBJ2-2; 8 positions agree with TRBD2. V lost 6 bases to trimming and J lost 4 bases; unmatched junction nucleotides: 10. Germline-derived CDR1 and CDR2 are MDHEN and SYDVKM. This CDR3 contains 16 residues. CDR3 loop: CASSTGAGGLTGELFF. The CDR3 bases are TGTGCCAGCAGCACTGGGGCGGGGGGACTCACCGGGGAGCTGTTTTTT.

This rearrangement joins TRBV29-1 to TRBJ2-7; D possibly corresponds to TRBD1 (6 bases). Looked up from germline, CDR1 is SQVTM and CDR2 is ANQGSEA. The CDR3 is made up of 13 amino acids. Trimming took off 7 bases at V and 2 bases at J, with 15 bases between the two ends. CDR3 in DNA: TGCAGCGCTAGACAGGTCCTGGCCTACGAGCAGTACTTC. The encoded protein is CSARQVLAYEQYF.